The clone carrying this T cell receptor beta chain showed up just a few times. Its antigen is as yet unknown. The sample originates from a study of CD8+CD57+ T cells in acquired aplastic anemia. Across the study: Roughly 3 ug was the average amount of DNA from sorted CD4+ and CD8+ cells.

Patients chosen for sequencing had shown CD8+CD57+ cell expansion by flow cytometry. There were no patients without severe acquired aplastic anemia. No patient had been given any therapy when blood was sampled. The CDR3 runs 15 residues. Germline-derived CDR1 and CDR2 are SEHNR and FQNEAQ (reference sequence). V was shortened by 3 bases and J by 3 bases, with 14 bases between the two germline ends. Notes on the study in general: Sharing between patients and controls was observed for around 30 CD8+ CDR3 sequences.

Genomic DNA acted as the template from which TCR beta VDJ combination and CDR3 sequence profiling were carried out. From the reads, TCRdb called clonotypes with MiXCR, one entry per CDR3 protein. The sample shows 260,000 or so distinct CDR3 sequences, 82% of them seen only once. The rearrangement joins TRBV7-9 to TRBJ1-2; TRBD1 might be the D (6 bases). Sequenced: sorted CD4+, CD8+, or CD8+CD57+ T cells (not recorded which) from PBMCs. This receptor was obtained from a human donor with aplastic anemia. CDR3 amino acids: CASSFSGGADYGYTF. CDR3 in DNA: TGTGCCAGCAGCTTTAGCGGGGGCGCCGACTATGGCTACACCTTC.